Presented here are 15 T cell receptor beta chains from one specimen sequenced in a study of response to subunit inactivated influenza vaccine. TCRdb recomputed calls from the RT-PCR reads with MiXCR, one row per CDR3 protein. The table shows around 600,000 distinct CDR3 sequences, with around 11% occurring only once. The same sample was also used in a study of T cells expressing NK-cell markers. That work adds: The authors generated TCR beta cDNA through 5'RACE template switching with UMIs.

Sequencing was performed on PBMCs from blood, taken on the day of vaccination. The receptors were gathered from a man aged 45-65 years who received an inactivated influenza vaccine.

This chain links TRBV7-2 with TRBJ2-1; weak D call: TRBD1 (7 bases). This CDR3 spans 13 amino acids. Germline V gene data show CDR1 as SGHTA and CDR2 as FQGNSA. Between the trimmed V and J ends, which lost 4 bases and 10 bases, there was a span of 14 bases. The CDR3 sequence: CASSSRGDPEQFF. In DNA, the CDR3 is TGTGCCAGCAGCTCCAGGGGGGACCCCGAGCAGTTCTTC.

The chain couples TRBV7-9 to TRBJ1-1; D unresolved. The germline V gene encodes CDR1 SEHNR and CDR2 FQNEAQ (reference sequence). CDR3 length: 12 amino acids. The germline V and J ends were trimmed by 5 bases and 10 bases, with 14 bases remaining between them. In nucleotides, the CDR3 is TGTGCCAGCAGCCTTCGGTATTTGGCAGCTTTCTTT. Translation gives CASSLRYLAAFF.

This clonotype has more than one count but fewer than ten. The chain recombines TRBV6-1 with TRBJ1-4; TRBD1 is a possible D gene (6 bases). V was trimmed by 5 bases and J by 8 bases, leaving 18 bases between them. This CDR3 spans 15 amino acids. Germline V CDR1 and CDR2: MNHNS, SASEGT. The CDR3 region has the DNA TGTGCCAGCAGTCGTAGACCGAACCAGGGGGAAAAACTGTTTTTT. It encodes CASSRRPNQGEKLFF.

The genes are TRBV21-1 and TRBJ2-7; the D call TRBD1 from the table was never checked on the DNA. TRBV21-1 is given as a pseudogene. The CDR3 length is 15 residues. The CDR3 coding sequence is TGTGCCAGCAGCAAACGGTTCGGAACAGTGTACGAGCAGTACTTC. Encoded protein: CASSKRFGTVYEQYF.

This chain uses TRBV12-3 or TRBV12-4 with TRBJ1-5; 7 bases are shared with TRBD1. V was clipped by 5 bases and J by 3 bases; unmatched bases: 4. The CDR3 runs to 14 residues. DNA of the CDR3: TGTGCCAGCAGTCGACAGGGCACCAATCAGCCCCAGCATTTT. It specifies CASSRQGTNQPQHF.

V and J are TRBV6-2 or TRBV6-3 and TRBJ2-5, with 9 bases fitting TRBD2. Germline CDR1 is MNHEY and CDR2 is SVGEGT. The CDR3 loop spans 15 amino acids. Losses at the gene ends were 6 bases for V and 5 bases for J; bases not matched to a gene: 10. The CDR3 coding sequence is TGTGCCAGCAGACGGACTAGCGCCCCGGGGGAGACCCAGTACTTC. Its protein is CASRRTSAPGETQYF.

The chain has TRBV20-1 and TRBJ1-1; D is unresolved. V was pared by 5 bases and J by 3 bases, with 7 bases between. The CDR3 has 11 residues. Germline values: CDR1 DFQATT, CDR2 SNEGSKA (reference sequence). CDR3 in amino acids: CSAAFDTEAFF. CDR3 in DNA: TGCAGTGCTGCATTTGACACTGAAGCTTTCTTT.

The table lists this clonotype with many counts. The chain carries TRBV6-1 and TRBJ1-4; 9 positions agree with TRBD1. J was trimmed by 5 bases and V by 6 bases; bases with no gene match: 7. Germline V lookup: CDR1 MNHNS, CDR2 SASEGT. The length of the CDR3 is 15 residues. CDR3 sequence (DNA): TGTGCCAGCAGACTCCCGACAGGGGGGAATGAAAAACTGTTTTTT. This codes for CASRLPTGGNEKLFF.

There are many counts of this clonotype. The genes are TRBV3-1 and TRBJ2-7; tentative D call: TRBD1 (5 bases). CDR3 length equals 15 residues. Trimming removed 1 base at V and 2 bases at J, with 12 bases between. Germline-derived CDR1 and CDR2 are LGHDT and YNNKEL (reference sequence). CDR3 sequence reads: CASSQAGRVPYEQYF. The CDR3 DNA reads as TGTGCCAGCAGCCAAGCGGGCAGGGTCCCCTACGAGCAGTACTTC.

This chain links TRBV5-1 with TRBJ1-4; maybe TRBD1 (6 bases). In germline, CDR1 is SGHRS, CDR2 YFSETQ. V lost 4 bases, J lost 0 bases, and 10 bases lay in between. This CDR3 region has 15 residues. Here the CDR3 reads CASSRQAATNEKLFF. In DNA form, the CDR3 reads TGCGCCAGCAGCAGACAGGCAGCAACTAATGAAAAACTGTTTTTT.

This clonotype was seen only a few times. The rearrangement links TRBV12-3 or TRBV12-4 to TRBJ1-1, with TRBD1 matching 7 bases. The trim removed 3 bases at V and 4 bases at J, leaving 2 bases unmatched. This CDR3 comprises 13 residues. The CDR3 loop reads CASSFSGGTEAFF. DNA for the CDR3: TGTGCCAGCAGTTTTTCAGGGGGCACTGAAGCTTTCTTT.

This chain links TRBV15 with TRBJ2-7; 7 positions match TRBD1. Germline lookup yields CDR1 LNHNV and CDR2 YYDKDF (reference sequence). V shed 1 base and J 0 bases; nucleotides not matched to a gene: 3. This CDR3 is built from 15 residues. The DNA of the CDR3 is TGTGCCACCAGCAGAGCCTCAGGGGGCTCCTACGAGCAGTACTTC. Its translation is CATSRASGGSYEQYF. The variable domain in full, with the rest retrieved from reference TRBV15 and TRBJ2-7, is DAMVIQNPRYQVTQFGKPVTLSCSQTLNHNVMYWYQQKSSQAPKLLFHYYDKDFNNEADTPDNFQSRRPNTSFCFLDIRSPGLGDTAMYLCATSRASGGSYEQYFGPGTRLTVT.

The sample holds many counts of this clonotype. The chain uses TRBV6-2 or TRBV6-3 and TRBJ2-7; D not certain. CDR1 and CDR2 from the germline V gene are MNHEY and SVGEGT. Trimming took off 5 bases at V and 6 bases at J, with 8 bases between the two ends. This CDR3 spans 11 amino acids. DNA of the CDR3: TGTGCCAGCAGTGTCCGTGCCGAGCAGTACTTC. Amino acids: CASSVRAEQYF.

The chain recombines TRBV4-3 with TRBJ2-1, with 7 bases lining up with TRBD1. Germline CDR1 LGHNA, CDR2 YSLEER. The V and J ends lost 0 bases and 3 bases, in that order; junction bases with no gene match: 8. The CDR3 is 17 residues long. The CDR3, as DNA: TGCGCCAGCAGCCAAGATGGGACAGCCTATGACTACAATGAGCAGTTCTTC. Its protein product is CASSQDGTAYDYNEQFF.

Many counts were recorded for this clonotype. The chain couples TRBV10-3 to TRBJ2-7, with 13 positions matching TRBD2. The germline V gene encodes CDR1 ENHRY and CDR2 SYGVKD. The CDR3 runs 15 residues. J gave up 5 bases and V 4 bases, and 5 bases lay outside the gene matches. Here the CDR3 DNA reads TGTGCCATCAGTGGGACTAGCGGGAGTCTGCACGAGCAGTACTTC. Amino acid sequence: CAISGTSGSLHEQYF.